Below are 17 T cell receptor beta chains sequenced from a single sample in a study of human T cells and chemical hapten exposure. As for time point: patch test 1, 2 weeks after DPC sensitization. Treatment defined: therapeutic diphenylcyclopropenone sensitization with weekly scalp DPC. TCRdb itself ran the RACE reads through MiXCR, one entry per CDR3 protein. The sample lists approximately 71,000 distinct CDR3 sequences, around 9.8% occurring once. Sequencing used whole blood, obtained in connection with sensitization to the hapten diphenylcyclopropenone (DPC). These receptors originate from a middle-aged woman with alopecia areata. Some clones in this sample may be carry-over from other donors' samples.

This clonotype was recorded at least ten times. J is TRBJ2-7 and V is TRBV6-2 or TRBV6-3; D is unresolved. CDR3 length: 12 amino acids. Germline V gene sequence: CDR1 MNHEY, CDR2 SVGEGT. Trimming stripped 7 bases from V and 2 bases from J, with 9 bases between. This chain's CDR3 is CASTQEPYEQYF. The CDR3 coding sequence is TGTGCCAGCACCCAAGAGCCCTACGAGCAGTACTTC.

This clonotype has ten or more counts. CDR3 in amino acids: CSAPAGGLYEQYF. CDR3 DNA sequence: TGCAGTGCCCCAGCGGGGGGACTTTACGAGCAGTACTTC. The chain recombines TRBV20-1 with TRBJ2-7; 9 positions match TRBD2. This CDR3 spans 13 amino acids. Germline assignment: CDR1 DFQATT and CDR2 SNEGSKA (reference sequence). V dropped 6 bases and J dropped 4; count of bases not matched to a gene: 7.

This clonotype was seen repeatedly, ten times or more. The chain recombines TRBV12-3 or TRBV12-4 with TRBJ1-1; a possible D gene is TRBD1 (5 bases). The CDR3 is 15 residues long. V was cut by 4 bases and J by 1 base, with 13 bases left in between. CDR3 sequence reads: CASSYPGRQNTEAFF. CDR3 coding DNA: TGTGCCAGCAGTTACCCAGGGCGCCAGAACACTGAAGCTTTCTTT.

The V gene is TRBV29-1, the J gene TRBJ1-1; D remains unclear. Germline loops: CDR1 SQVTM, CDR2 ANQGSEA. Deletions cut 3 bases from V and 0 bases from J, with 8 bases between. CDR3 size: 13 residues. In DNA, the CDR3 is TGCAGCGTTGAGAACACCATGAACACTGAAGCTTTCTTT. Translation gives CSVENTMNTEAFF.

The chain employs TRBV29-1 and TRBJ1-5; unclear D gene. CDR3 length equals 14 residues. V was clipped by 5 bases and J by 4 bases, with 15 bases between them. CDR1 SQVTM and CDR2 ANQGSEA come from the germline V gene. The CDR3 DNA reads as TGCAGCGTTCAAGGGCTGGGCCGAAATCAGCCCCAGCATTTT. Protein sequence: CSVQGLGRNQPQHF.

This clonotype was picked up a small number of times. The rearrangement uses TRBV7-6 and TRBJ1-3, with D possibly being TRBD1 (6 bases). This CDR3 spans 15 amino acids. CDR1 is SGHVS, CDR2 FNYEAQ, per germline. Trimming stripped 4 bases from V and 6 bases from J, with 16 bases between. The CDR3 sequence is CASSSGQTWENTIYF. The CDR3 region has the DNA TGTGCCAGCAGCTCGGGACAAACCTGGGAAAACACCATATATTTT.

This clonotype was detected many times. The chain is built from TRBV11-2 and TRBJ2-7, with D perhaps TRBD2 (6 bases). The CDR3 runs to 14 residues. V lost 0 bases, J lost 1 base, and 7 bases lay in between. Germline values: CDR1 SGHAT, CDR2 FQNNGV. CDR3 nucleotide sequence: TGTGCCAGCAGCTTAGAGGAGGGTTCCTACGAGCAGTACTTC. It translates to CASSLEEGSYEQYF.

The chain has TRBV7-2 and TRBJ2-3; D is unclear. V gave up 1 base and J gave up 6 bases, with 11 bases separating them. Germline CDR1 SGHTA, CDR2 FQGNSA. The CDR3 contains 14 residues. CDR3 DNA: TGTGCCAGCAGCTTAGATGTATTCCTTGATACGCAGTATTTT. It codes for CASSLDVFLDTQYF.

This clonotype appeared a few times. V and J are TRBV12-3 or TRBV12-4 and TRBJ2-7; no clear D. The CDR3 has 14 amino acids. The V gene lost 1 base and the J gene lost 2 bases, with 9 bases spanning the gap. In nucleotides, the CDR3 is TGTGCCAGCAGTTTAGAAGACGGGCCCTACGAGCAGTACTTC. Translated, it gives CASSLEDGPYEQYF.

Only a few counts were recorded for this clonotype. The chain uses TRBV7-9 and TRBJ1-3, with unresolved D. The CDR3 extends over 14 amino acids. The germline V gene encodes CDR1 SEHNR and CDR2 FQNEAQ (reference sequence). Between the trimmed V and J ends, which lost 1 base and 2 bases, there was a span of 6 bases. The CDR3 DNA is TGTGCCAGCAGCTTAGAGACGGCTGGAAACACCATATATTTT. It encodes CASSLETAGNTIYF.

This clonotype was recorded at least ten times. The V call is TRBV5-1, the J call TRBJ2-3, with D perhaps assigned TRBD1 or TRBD2 (5 bases each). V lost 0 bases and J lost 5, with 13 bases in between. Germline V gene lookup returns CDR1 SGHRS and CDR2 YFSETQ. CDR3 length: 15 residues. For the CDR3, the DNA is TGCGCCAGCAGCTTGGCCGGGATGGGGCAAGATACGCAGTATTTT. Translating gives CASSLAGMGQDTQYF.

In its sample, this clonotype was seen many times. CDR3 amino acids: CSARSPGTHYGYTF. In DNA, the CDR3 is TGCAGTGCTAGGAGTCCAGGGACCCACTATGGCTACACCTTC. V gene TRBV20-1 combines with J gene TRBJ1-2, with D perhaps TRBD1 (5 bases). Germline values: CDR1 DFQATT, CDR2 SNEGSKA (reference sequence). V lost 3 bases and J lost 3, with 14 bases in between. The length of the CDR3 is 14 residues.

This clonotype has only a few counts. The chain has TRBV29-1 and TRBJ2-1; a weak D match, TRBD2 (6 bases). The CDR3 has 13 residues. The V gene's germline CDR1 is SQVTM and CDR2 ANQGSEA. Trimming left V 4 bases short and J 6 bases short, with 13 bases between. The CDR3 spells CSVGLRGGNEQFF. For the CDR3, the DNA is TGCAGCGTTGGTCTTAGGGGAGGCAATGAGCAGTTCTTC.

This clonotype was recorded many times. The chain uses TRBV7-6 and TRBJ2-1; 7 nucleotides agree with TRBD2. Germline V lookup: CDR1 SGHVS, CDR2 FNYEAQ. Trimming cost V 11 bases and J 2 bases; bases outside gene matches: 12. The CDR3 spans 15 residues. The CDR3 protein is CAASPMGGTYNEQFF. As DNA, the CDR3 is TGTGCCGCAAGCCCTATGGGGGGGACCTACAATGAGCAGTTCTTC.

At least ten counts were recorded for this clonotype. This chain uses TRBV6-1 with TRBJ1-5; possibly TRBD1 for D (6 bases). The V gene's germline CDR1 is MNHNS and CDR2 SASEGT. The CDR3 is 14 residues long. V was shortened by 2 bases and J by 4 bases, with 9 bases between the two germline ends. CDR3 sequence reads: CASSETGLNQPQHF. In DNA form, the CDR3 reads TGTGCCAGCAGTGAAACAGGGTTAAATCAGCCCCAGCATTTT.

This clonotype was seen many times. The chain uses TRBV6-2 or TRBV6-3 and TRBJ2-7; D is uncertain. The CDR3 totals 14 residues. The germline V gene encodes CDR1 MNHEY and CDR2 SVGEGT. Trimming left V 7 bases short and J 5 bases short, with 18 bases between. The CDR3 spells CASTPGTSRNEQYF. DNA for the CDR3: TGTGCCAGCACTCCAGGTACCTCGCGGAACGAGCAGTACTTC.

This clonotype appeared many times. The chain uses TRBV18 and TRBJ1-1, with a possible D match to TRBD1 (6 bases). V was shortened by 0 bases and J by 4 bases, with 15 bases between the two germline ends. This CDR3 is built from 16 residues. Germline CDR1 is KGHSH and CDR2 is LQKENI. The CDR3 sequence: CASSPPSTGIGTEAFF. CDR3 sequence (DNA): TGTGCCAGCTCACCACCGAGCACAGGGATAGGCACTGAAGCTTTCTTT.